This TCR beta chain was identified in a study of T-cell memory formation after mild COVID-19. TCRdb reprocessed the 5' RACE reads via MiXCR and lists one record per CDR3 protein. The repertoire includes about 290,000 distinct CDR3 sequences, more than 15% of them detected once, and under 25% sits in the top ten. The CDR3 has 15 residues. CDR1 and CDR2 from the germline V gene are ENHRY and SYGVKD. Trimming cost V 3 bases and J 8 bases; bases outside gene matches: 12. The TCR sequence derives from a man in his late teens or twenties who had mild COVID-19 (a few samples of this study predate the infection). Cell type and time point are not known. Input material: PBMCs or a T cell subset sorted from them (not recorded which). The chain recombines TRBV10-3 with TRBJ1-2; 7 bases align to TRBD1. CDR3 sequence (DNA): TGTGCCATCAGTGATCCCGGGGACAGCCGGAGGGGCTACACCTTC. As protein: CAISDPGDSRRGYTF.